This T cell receptor (beta chain) was sequenced for a study of T cell repertoires in cytomegalovirus infection. Overall study context: Public TCR beta signature analysis indicated the presence of both CMV infection and matching HLA type.

Study observations and caveats: Predominance within the ex vivo response was attributable to HLA-C-restricted CMV-specific TCR beta clonotypes. Of the TCR beta families, the public ones yielded a cumulative frequency that identified carriers of CMV plus the relevant HLA.

MiXCR, applied by TCRdb to the reads, yields one record per CDR3 protein. The sample shows around 260,000 distinct CDR3 sequences, roughly 26% of them seen only once. In regard to this clonotype: What it binds is unknown.

CDR3 size: 13 residues. The ends were cut back, 11 bases at V and 5 bases at J, with 18 bases in the middle. CDR1 is SEHNR and CDR2 is FQNEAQ in the germline V gene (reference sequence). The sequenced material came from PBMCs. The clonotype comes from a human donor in good health (CMV status not recorded). Some clones in this sample may be carry-over from other donors' samples. This sequence joins TRBV7-9 and TRBJ1-1; no definite D call. DNA for the CDR3: TGTGCCGGATGGAGGGAGGGAGGAACTGAAGCTTTCTTT. Its translation is CAGWREGGTEAFF. The whole variable domain, remainder taken from reference TRBV7-9 and TRBJ1-1, is DTGVSQNPRHKITKRGQNVTFRCDPISEHNRLYWYRQTLGQGPEFLTYFQNEAQLEKSRLLSDRFSAERPKGSFSTLEIQRTEQGDSAMYLCAGWREGGTEAFFGQGTRLTVV.